Below are 32 T cell receptor beta chains sequenced from a single sample in a study of T cell repertoires in cytomegalovirus infection. From the reads, TCRdb called clonotypes with MiXCR, one entry per CDR3 protein. Here the sample spans roughly 600,000 distinct CDR3 sequences, about 24% being singletons. The sequenced sample was CD8+ T cells from PBMCs. The receptors were sampled from a human donor in good health (CMV status not recorded). Some clones in this sample may be carry-over from other donors' samples.

This chain uses TRBV20-1 with TRBJ1-3, with 8 bases that match TRBD1. V shed 0 bases and J 0 bases; nucleotides not matched to a gene: 7. The CDR3 covers 17 residues. The germline CDR1 and CDR2 sequences are DFQATT and SNEGSKA (reference sequence). The CDR3 protein is CSARDLETGDSGNTIYF. CDR3 in DNA: TGCAGTGCTAGAGATCTTGAGACAGGGGACTCTGGAAACACCATATATTTT.

V is TRBV19 and J is TRBJ1-1; no reliable D call. In germline, CDR1 is LNHDA, CDR2 SQIVND (reference sequence). V was pared by 6 bases and J by 0 bases, with 8 bases between. This CDR3 has 13 residues. In DNA form, the CDR3 reads TGTGCCAGTAGCCGACATCTGAACACTGAAGCTTTCTTT. Its translation is CASSRHLNTEAFF.

The chain is built from TRBV6-2 or TRBV6-3 and TRBJ1-1, with D perhaps matching TRBD1 (5 bases). The CDR3 spans 13 residues. Germline CDR1 and CDR2: MNHEY and SVGEGT. V was shortened by 5 bases and J by 3 bases, with 10 bases between the two germline ends. CDR3 residues: CASSRQPYTEAFF. Here the CDR3 DNA reads TGTGCCAGCAGTCGACAGCCCTACACTGAAGCTTTCTTT.

There are many counts of this clonotype. The V call is TRBV7-9, the J call TRBJ2-4; D possibly corresponds to TRBD2 (5 bases). The CDR3 has 22 amino acids. Germline CDR1 SEHNR, CDR2 FQNEAQ (reference sequence). With 7 bases removed from V and 0 bases from J, the gap between germline ends came to 34 bases. This CDR3 reads CASTLFPGNLEGERGAKNIQYF. In DNA, the CDR3 is TGTGCCAGCACGCTATTCCCCGGGAATCTAGAGGGTGAGCGAGGAGCCAAAAACATTCAGTACTTC.

This clonotype was counted at least ten times. The V gene is TRBV7-2, the J gene TRBJ2-5; perhaps TRBD1 as D (6 bases). The CDR3 is 15 residues long. Germline V CDR1 and CDR2: SGHTA, FQGNSA. Trimming shortened V by 4 bases and J by 1 base, and 13 bases separated the two germline ends. The chain's CDR3 is CASSSRGTFQETQYF. The DNA of the CDR3 is TGTGCCAGCAGCTCAAGGGGGACCTTCCAAGAGACCCAGTACTTC. Variable domain in full (rest from reference TRBV7-2 and TRBJ2-5): GAGVSQSPSNKVTEKGKDVELRCDPISGHTALYWYRQSLGQGLEFLIYFQGNSAPDKSGLPSDRFSAERTGGSVSTLTIQRTQQEDSAVYLCASSSRGTFQETQYFGPGTRLLVL.

This clonotype was counted ten times or more. The V gene is TRBV4-2, the J gene TRBJ1-1, with 7 bases matching TRBD1. J lost 6 bases, V lost 4 bases, and 2 bases had no gene match. CDR1 and CDR2 (germline): LGHNA, YNFKEQ. This CDR3 has 12 amino acids. The CDR3 spells CASSRGQAEAFF. The CDR3 DNA reads TGTGCCAGCAGCCGAGGACAGGCTGAAGCTTTCTTT.

This clonotype has more than one count but fewer than ten. The genes are TRBV14 and TRBJ2-7, with 11 bases lining up with TRBD2. V was clipped by 0 bases and J by 7 bases; unmatched bases: 5. Germline loops: CDR1 SGHDN, CDR2 FVKESK. This CDR3 has 15 residues. The CDR3 nucleotides read TGTGCCAGCAGCCAAGATAGCGGGGGGGCGGAGGAGCAGTACTTC. The encoded protein is CASSQDSGGAEEQYF.

This clonotype was counted many times. The chain has TRBV12-3 or TRBV12-4 and TRBJ2-7, with a tentative D call TRBD1 (5 bases). V was cut by 3 bases and J by 1 base, with 19 bases left in between. The CDR3 runs to 17 residues. This chain's CDR3 is CASSLTAAPLCSYEQYV. In DNA form, the CDR3 reads TGTGCCAGCAGTTTGACAGCCGCCCCGCTTTGTTCCTACGAGCAGTACGTC.

The chain uses TRBV14 and TRBJ1-6; 7 bases are a match to TRBD1. V lost 1 base and J lost 4; bases outside the gene matches: 4. The CDR3 has 16 amino acids. Germline loops: CDR1 SGHDN, CDR2 FVKESK. The CDR3 here is CASSQGTGQYNSPLHF. The CDR3 nucleotides are TGTGCCAGCAGCCAAGGGACGGGACAGTATAATTCACCCCTCCACTTT.

V gene TRBV28 combines with J gene TRBJ2-3; 8 bases map to TRBD1. Germline V gene sequence: CDR1 MDHEN, CDR2 SYDVKM. V shed 6 bases, J shed 4 bases, and the junction held 24 bases outside the gene matches. The CDR3 has 20 residues. The CDR3 is CASSTGPRGTGFKGADTQYF. CDR3 DNA sequence: TGTGCCAGCAGCACCGGCCCTAGAGGGACAGGTTTCAAGGGGGCAGATACGCAGTATTTT.

This clonotype was seen ten or more times. The chain has TRBV6-2 or TRBV6-3 and TRBJ2-7; 8 bases align to TRBD1. Per the germline V gene, CDR1 is MNHEY and CDR2 is SVGEGT. The V gene end was trimmed by 5 bases and the J gene end by 3 bases; junction bases not matched to a gene: 9. CDR3 size: 15 residues. The CDR3, as DNA: TGTGCCAGCAGTCGGGACAGGACAAGTTTCTACGAGCAGTACGTC. Translating gives CASSRDRTSFYEQYV.

This clonotype was seen repeatedly, ten times or more. The V call is TRBV5-6, the J call TRBJ2-1, with D possibly being TRBD1 or TRBD2 (5 bases each). The V gene's germline CDR1 is SGHDT and CDR2 YYEEEE. V was shortened by 2 bases and J by 9 bases, with 12 bases between the two germline ends. This CDR3 is built from 13 residues. CDR3 amino acids: CASSFSYGTEQFF. CDR3 sequence (DNA): TGTGCCAGCAGCTTCTCATATGGGACTGAGCAGTTCTTC.

The chain recombines TRBV20-1 with TRBJ2-1; 11 nucleotides line up with TRBD2. Trimming cost V 0 bases and J 7 bases; bases outside gene matches: 5. This CDR3 is built from 15 residues. From germline, CDR1 is DFQATT and CDR2 SNEGSKA (reference sequence). This CDR3 reads CSARELAGEVNEQFF. The CDR3 DNA is TGCAGTGCTAGAGAACTAGCGGGGGAAGTAAATGAGCAGTTCTTC.

The V gene is TRBV27, the J gene TRBJ2-5; tentative D call: TRBD2 (6 bases). This CDR3 spans 16 amino acids. V was clipped by 3 bases and J by 4 bases, with 18 bases between them. Germline values: CDR1 MNHEY, CDR2 SMNVEV (reference sequence). As DNA, the CDR3 is TGTGCCAGCAGTTTCGGATCGACTAGATACGCAGAGACCCAGTACTTC. This sequence encodes CASSFGSTRYAETQYF.

This clonotype came up a few times. This chain connects TRBV7-4 to TRBJ2-2, with 7 bases lining up with TRBD1. The CDR3 extends over 12 amino acids. Germline-derived CDR1 and CDR2 are SGHVT and SQSDAQ. J was trimmed by 7 bases and V by 5 bases; bases with no gene match: 1. The CDR3 is CASSRDSGELFF. CDR3 coding DNA: TGTGCCAGCAGCCGGGACAGCGGGGAGCTGTTTTTT.

This clonotype appeared a few times. The chain recombines TRBV5-1 with TRBJ2-2, with D hard to call. The CDR3 length is 16 residues. The germline V and J ends were trimmed by 1 base and 0 bases, with 10 bases remaining between them. Germline V gene sequence: CDR1 SGHRS, CDR2 YFSETQ. The chain's CDR3 is CASSLRWATNTGELFF. CDR3 DNA sequence: TGCGCCAGCAGCTTGAGGTGGGCCACGAACACCGGGGAGCTGTTTTTT.

The sample holds many counts of this clonotype. This CDR3 reads CASSLDRGQRDEQFF. As DNA, the CDR3 is TGTGCCAGCAGCCTCGACAGGGGGCAGCGCGATGAGCAGTTCTTC. The V call is TRBV28, the J call TRBJ2-1; 10 nucleotides align to TRBD1. The CDR3 totals 15 residues. CDR1 and CDR2 (germline): MDHEN, SYDVKM. The V gene end was trimmed by 6 bases and the J gene end by 8 bases; junction bases not matched to a gene: 10. The whole variable domain, remainder taken from reference TRBV28 and TRBJ2-1, is DVKVTQSSRYLVKRTGEKVFLECVQDMDHENMFWYRQDPGLGLRLIYFSYDVKMKEKGDIPEGYSVSREKKERFSLILESASTNQTSMYLCASSLDRGQRDEQFFGPGTRLTVL.

This clonotype occurred a few times. The chain couples TRBV28 to TRBJ1-5, with 9 bases matching TRBD1. The CDR3 has 12 amino acids. Trimming removed 11 bases from V and 6 bases from J; junction bases left unmatched: 5. The germline gives CDR1 MDHEN, CDR2 SYDVKM. CDR3 in amino acids: CASDRGGQPQHF. The CDR3 region has the DNA TGTGCCTCCGACAGGGGGGGTCAGCCCCAGCATTTT. The whole variable domain, filled in from reference TRBV28 and TRBJ1-5, reads DVKVTQSSRYLVKRTGEKVFLECVQDMDHENMFWYRQDPGLGLRLIYFSYDVKMKEKGDIPEGYSVSREKKERFSLILESASTNQTSMYLCASDRGGQPQHFGDGTRLSIL.

This clonotype was seen at least ten times. The CDR3 spells CASSSPGLAENEQFF. For the CDR3, the DNA is TGTGCCAGCAGCTCCCCGGGACTAGCGGAAAATGAGCAGTTCTTC. The chain links TRBV7-9 to TRBJ2-1; TRBD2 aligns across 11 bases. The V and J ends lost 4 bases and 7 bases, in that order; junction bases with no gene match: 6. Per germline, CDR1 SEHNR and CDR2 FQNEAQ (reference sequence). CDR3 length equals 15 residues. Full variable domain (rest looked up from reference TRBV7-9 and TRBJ2-1): DTGVSQNPRHKITKRGQNVTFRCDPISEHNRLYWYRQTLGQGPEFLTYFQNEAQLEKSRLLSDRFSAERPKGSFSTLEIQRTEQGDSAMYLCASSSPGLAENEQFFGPGTRLTVL.

The gene calls are TRBV6-5 and TRBJ2-5; perhaps D is TRBD1 or TRBD2 (5 bases each). Looked up from germline, CDR1 is MNHEY and CDR2 is SVGAGI. There are 14 residues in the CDR3. V was cut by 6 bases and J by 2 bases, with 13 bases left in between. DNA for the CDR3: TGTGCCAGCAGCCCGGGACCACAACAAGAGACCCAGTACTTC. This codes for CASSPGPQQETQYF.

V usage is TRBV6-5 and J usage is TRBJ2-1; either TRBD1 or TRBD2 may supply D (6 bases each). The germline CDR1 and CDR2 sequences are MNHEY and SVGAGI. The CDR3 sequence is 16 residues long. V was trimmed by 5 bases and J by 2 bases, leaving 16 bases between them. CDR3 sequence (DNA): TGTGCCAGCAGTCAATCCCCCGGGGGCCCCTACAATGAGCAGTTCTTC. The encoded protein is CASSQSPGGPYNEQFF.

This clonotype came up many times. This chain connects TRBV7-8 to TRBJ2-7; 7 bases line up with TRBD1. Germline trimming cut 4 bases from V and 4 bases from J; bases unmatched to any gene: 4. CDR1 and CDR2 (germline): SGHVS, FQNEAQ. The CDR3 is 13 amino acids. The CDR3 region has the DNA TGTGCCAGCAGCTCCCGGGACAGTTACGAGCAGTACTTC. Translation: CASSSRDSYEQYF.

Of note for this clonotype: This CDR3 fails to terminate in the conserved phenylalanine or tryptophan, so it likely reflects a read error. This chain links TRBV6-8 with TRBJ1-1; D gene uncertain. The CDR3 consists of 14 residues. Trimming pared 5 bases from V and 0 bases from J, leaving 10 bases between. Germline assignment: CDR1 MNHGY and CDR2 SAAAGT. In nucleotides, the CDR3 is TGTGCCAGCAGTCCCGTCCAGGTGAACACTGAAGCTTTCTCT. As protein: CASSPVQVNTEAFS.

Remarks on this clonotype: It may be a read error: a sequence one base away is much more abundant. V and J are TRBV27 and TRBJ2-7, with D possibly matching TRBD2 (5 bases). The CDR3 length is 14 residues. Germline CDR1 and CDR2: MNHEY and SMNVEV (reference sequence). Trimming took 4 bases from V and 2 from J, leaving 12 bases between them. Here the CDR3 DNA reads TGTGCCAGCAGTTACGGCCCCGGGACCTACGAGCAGTACTTC. This sequence encodes CASSYGPGTYEQYF.

The rearrangement links TRBV29-1 to TRBJ2-2, with D uncertain. V was shortened by 0 bases and J by 5 bases, with 7 bases between the two germline ends. CDR3 length: 13 residues. Germline V gene sequence: CDR1 SQVTM, CDR2 ANQGSEA. The chain's CDR3 is CSVEDGITGELFF. The CDR3 region has the DNA TGCAGCGTTGAAGATGGCATAACCGGGGAGCTGTTTTTT.

The chain joins TRBV25-1 to TRBJ2-7; 7 nucleotides line up with TRBD1. The germline CDR1 and CDR2 sequences are MGHDK and SYGVNS. CDR3 length: 12 amino acids. V was pared by 4 bases and J by 6 bases, with 3 bases of the junction left unmatched. The CDR3: CASSVGGFEQYV. CDR3 coding DNA: TGTGCCAGCAGTGTAGGGGGCTTCGAGCAGTACGTC.

The V gene is TRBV14, the J gene TRBJ1-4, with TRBD1 as a possible D gene (5 bases). CDR1 and CDR2 (germline): SGHDN, FVKESK. With 5 bases removed from V and 8 bases from J, the gap between germline ends came to 15 bases. This CDR3 is 14 amino acids long. The chain's CDR3 is CASSVVGRQEKLFF. The CDR3 region has the DNA TGTGCCAGCAGCGTTGTCGGGAGACAGGAAAAACTGTTTTTT.

V is TRBV25-1 and J is TRBJ1-4, with D hard to call. Germline CDR1 MGHDK, CDR2 SYGVNS. The CDR3 covers 10 residues. Deletions cut 8 bases from V and 7 bases from J, with 5 bases between. DNA for the CDR3: TGTGCCAGCGAACTTGAAAAACTGTTTTTT. It encodes CASELEKLFF.

The rearrangement uses TRBV6-6 and TRBJ1-5; D call uncertain. CDR1 and CDR2 from the germline V gene are MNHNY and SVGAGI (reference sequence). V lost 6 bases and J lost 3, with 12 bases in between. The CDR3 spans 14 residues. The CDR3 spells CASREGTPNQPQHF. The CDR3 DNA reads as TGTGCCAGCAGGGAGGGAACCCCCAATCAGCCCCAGCATTTT.

This clonotype was detected a few times. This chain joins TRBV10-3 and TRBJ1-1, with TRBD1 matching 10 bases. With V trimmed by 0 bases and J by 0 bases, 4 bases remained unmatched. CDR1 and CDR2 from the germline V gene are ENHRY and SYGVKD. The CDR3 contains 17 residues. As DNA, the CDR3 is TGTGCCATCAGTGAGTCAGGACAGGGGGGAATGAACACTGAAGCTTTCTTT. Residues: CAISESGQGGMNTEAFF.

To note about this clonotype: Germline is not matched at one junction end, which may reflect a read error. This chain links TRBV7-9 with TRBJ1-2, with TRBD1 as a possible D gene (5 bases). CDR1 and CDR2 from the germline V gene are SEHNR and FQNEAQ (reference sequence). CDR3 length: 15 amino acids. Here the CDR3 reads CASSLPTVDNYSYTF. The CDR3 DNA sequence: TGTGCCAGCAGCTTACCGACAGTGGATAACTATAGCTACACCTTC.

Ten or more counts support this clonotype. The chain joins TRBV7-9 to TRBJ2-1; 10 positions agree with TRBD1. This CDR3 contains 15 residues. CDR1 and CDR2 (germline): SEHNR, FQNEAQ (reference sequence). V shed 7 bases and J 4 bases; nucleotides not matched to a gene: 7. The CDR3 DNA reads TGTGCCAGCACCATCCGGGACAGGGGTTACAATGAGCAGTTCTTC. Its translation: CASTIRDRGYNEQFF. Based on the CDR3 plus reference TRBV7-9 and TRBJ2-1, the full variable domain is DTGVSQNPRHKITKRGQNVTFRCDPISEHNRLYWYRQTLGQGPEFLTYFQNEAQLEKSRLLSDRFSAERPKGSFSTLEIQRTEQGDSAMYLCASTIRDRGYNEQFFGPGTRLTVL.